Included here is one T cell receptor (beta chain) sequence, with context. This sample stems from a study of metastatic and nonmetastatic thyroid tumors. TCRdb re-clonotyped the PCR reads through MiXCR. This table has about 7,100 clones, around 30% appearing once. Trimming cost V 1 base and J 5 bases, with 8 bases left between them. The CDR3 is 13 amino acids. In germline, CDR1 is KGHSH, CDR2 LQKENI. Not a single patient had been given any form of treatment at any point before undergoing thyroid surgery. The clonotype was recovered from a male donor with papillary thyroid cancer or a benign thyroid nodule (not recorded which). Some clones in this sample may be carry-over from other donors' samples. V gene TRBV18 combines with J gene TRBJ2-5; D unclear. The specimen was adjacent normal tissue. The DNA for the CDR3 is TGTGCCAGCTCACCACTAGTATCGGAGACCCAGTACTTC. This codes for CASSPLVSETQYF.